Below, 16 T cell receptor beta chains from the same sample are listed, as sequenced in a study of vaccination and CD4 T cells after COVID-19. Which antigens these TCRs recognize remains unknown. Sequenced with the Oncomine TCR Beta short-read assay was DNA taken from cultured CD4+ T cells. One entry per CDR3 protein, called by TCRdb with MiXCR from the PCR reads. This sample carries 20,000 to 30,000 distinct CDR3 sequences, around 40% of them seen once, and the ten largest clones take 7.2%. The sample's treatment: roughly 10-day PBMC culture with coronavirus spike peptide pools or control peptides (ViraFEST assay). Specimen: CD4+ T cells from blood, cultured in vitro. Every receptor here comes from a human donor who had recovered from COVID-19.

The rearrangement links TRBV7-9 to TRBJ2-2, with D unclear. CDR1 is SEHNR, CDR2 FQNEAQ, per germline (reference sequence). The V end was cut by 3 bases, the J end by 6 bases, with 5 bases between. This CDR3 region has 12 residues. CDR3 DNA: TGTGCCAGCAGCTTTAGTCCCGGGGAGCTGTTTTTT. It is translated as CASSFSPGELFF.

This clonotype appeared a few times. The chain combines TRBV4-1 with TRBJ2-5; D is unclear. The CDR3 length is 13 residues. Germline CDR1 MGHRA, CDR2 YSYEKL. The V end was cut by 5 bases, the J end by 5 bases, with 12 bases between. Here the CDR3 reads CASSRMVGETQYF. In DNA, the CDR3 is TGCGCCAGCAGCAGGATGGTGGGGGAGACCCAGTACTTC.

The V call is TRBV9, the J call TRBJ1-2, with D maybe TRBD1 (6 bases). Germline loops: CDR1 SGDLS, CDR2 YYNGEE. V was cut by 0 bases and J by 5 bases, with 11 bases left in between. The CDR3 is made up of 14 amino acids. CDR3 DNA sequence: TGTGCCAGCAGCGTAGGGACAGTCGGATATGGCTACACCTTC. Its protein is CASSVGTVGYGYTF.

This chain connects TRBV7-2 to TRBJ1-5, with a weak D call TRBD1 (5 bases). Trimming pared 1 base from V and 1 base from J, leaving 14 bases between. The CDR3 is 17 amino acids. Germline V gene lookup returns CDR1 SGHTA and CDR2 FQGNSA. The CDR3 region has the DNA TGTGCCAGCAGCTTAGGGGGGAGGGCCCGGAGCAATCAGCCCCAGCATTTT. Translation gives CASSLGGRARSNQPQHF.

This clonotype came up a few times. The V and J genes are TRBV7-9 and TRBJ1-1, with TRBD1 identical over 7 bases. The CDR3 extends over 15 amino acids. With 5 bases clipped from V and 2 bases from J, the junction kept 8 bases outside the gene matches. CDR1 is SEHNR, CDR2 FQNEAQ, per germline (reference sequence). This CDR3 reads CASSPQGQINTEAFF. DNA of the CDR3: TGTGCCAGCAGCCCTCAGGGACAGATTAACACTGAAGCTTTCTTT.

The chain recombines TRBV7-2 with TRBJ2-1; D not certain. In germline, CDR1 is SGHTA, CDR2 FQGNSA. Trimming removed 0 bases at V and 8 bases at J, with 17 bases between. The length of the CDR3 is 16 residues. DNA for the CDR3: TGTGCCAGCAGCTTAGCCCGAGGATCCCGTATCCATGAGCAGTTCTTC. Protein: CASSLARGSRIHEQFF.

CDR3 sequence reads: CASGPRTGGRGETQYF. The DNA of the CDR3 is TGTGCTAGTGGTCCACGGACAGGGGGAAGGGGAGAGACCCAGTACTTC. The rearrangement links TRBV12-5 to TRBJ2-5, with 10 bases fitting TRBD1. Germline loops: CDR1 LGHNT, CDR2 FRNRAP. The CDR3 covers 16 residues. J lost 4 bases, V lost 5 bases, and 10 bases had no gene match.

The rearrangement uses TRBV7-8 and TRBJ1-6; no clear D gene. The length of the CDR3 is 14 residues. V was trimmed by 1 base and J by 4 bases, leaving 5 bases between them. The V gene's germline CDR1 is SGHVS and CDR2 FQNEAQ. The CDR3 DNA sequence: TGTGCCAGCAGCTTAGTAGAATATAATTCACCCCTCCACTTT. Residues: CASSLVEYNSPLHF.

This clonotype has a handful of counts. The CDR3 DNA reads TGTGCCAGCAGTTCCACACCTAACTATGGCTACACCTTC. Protein product: CASSSTPNYGYTF. The V gene is TRBV28, the J gene TRBJ1-2; D call uncertain. Germline V gene data show CDR1 as MDHEN and CDR2 as SYDVKM. CDR3 length: 13 amino acids. V gave up 4 bases and J gave up 0 bases, with 6 bases separating them.

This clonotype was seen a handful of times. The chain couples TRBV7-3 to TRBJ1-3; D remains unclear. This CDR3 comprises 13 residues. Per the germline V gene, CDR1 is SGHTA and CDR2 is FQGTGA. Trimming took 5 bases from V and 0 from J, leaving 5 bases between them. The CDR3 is CASSPSSGNTIYF. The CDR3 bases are TGTGCCAGCAGCCCGAGCTCTGGAAACACCATATATTTT.

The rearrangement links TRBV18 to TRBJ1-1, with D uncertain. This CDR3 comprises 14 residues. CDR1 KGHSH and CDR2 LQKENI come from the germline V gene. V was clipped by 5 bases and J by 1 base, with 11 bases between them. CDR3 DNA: TGTGCCAGCTCATCAACCTCAGCGAACACTGAAGCTTTCTTT. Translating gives CASSSTSANTEAFF. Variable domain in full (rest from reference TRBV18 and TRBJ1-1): NAGVMQNPRHLVRRRGQEARLRCSPMKGHSHVYWYRQLPEEGLKFMVYLQKENIIDESGMPKERFSAEFPKEGPSILRIQQVVRGDSAAYFCASSSTSANTEAFFGQGTRLTVV.

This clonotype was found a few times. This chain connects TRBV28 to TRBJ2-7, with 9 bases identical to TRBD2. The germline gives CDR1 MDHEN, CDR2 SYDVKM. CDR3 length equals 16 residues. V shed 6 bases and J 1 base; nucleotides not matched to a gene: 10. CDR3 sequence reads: CASRSVSGSLSYEQYF. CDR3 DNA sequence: TGTGCCAGCAGGAGCGTTAGCGGGAGCCTATCCTACGAGCAGTACTTC.

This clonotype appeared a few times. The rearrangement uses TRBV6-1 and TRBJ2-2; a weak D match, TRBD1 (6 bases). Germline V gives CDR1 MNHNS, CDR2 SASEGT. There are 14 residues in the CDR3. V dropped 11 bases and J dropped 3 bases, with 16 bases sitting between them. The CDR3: CAVRPGQDTGELFF. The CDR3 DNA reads TGTGCCGTACGCCCGGGACAAGACACCGGGGAGCTGTTTTTT.

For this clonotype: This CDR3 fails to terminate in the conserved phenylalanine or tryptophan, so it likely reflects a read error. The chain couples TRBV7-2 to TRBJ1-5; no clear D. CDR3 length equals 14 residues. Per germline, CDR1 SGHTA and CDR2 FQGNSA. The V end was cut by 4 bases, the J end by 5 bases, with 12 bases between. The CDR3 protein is CASSSTAVYQPQHS. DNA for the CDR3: TGTGCCAGCAGCTCGACCGCGGTTTATCAGCCCCAGCATTCT.

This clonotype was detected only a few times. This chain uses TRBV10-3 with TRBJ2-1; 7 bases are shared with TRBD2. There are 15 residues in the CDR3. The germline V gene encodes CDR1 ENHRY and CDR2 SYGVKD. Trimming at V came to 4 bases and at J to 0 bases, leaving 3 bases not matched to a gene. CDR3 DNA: TGTGCCATCAGTGCTAGCGGTAGCTCCTACAATGAGCAGTTCTTC. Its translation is CAISASGSSYNEQFF.

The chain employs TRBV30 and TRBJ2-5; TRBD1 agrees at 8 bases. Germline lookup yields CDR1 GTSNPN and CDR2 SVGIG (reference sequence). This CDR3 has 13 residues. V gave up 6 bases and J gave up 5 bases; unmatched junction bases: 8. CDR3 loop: CACLISGGETQYF. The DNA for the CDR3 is TGTGCCTGTCTTATTTCAGGGGGCGAGACCCAGTACTTC.